The 10 T cell receptor beta chains listed next were all sequenced from one sample in a study of blood T cell repertoires in COVID-19. TCRdb's table, derived via immunoSEQ multiplex PCR, lists solely in-frame clones and lacks some. Here the sample spans about 240,000 clones, approximately 84% being singletons. Sequencing was performed on PBMCs or T cells enriched from blood (not recorded which). These receptors came from a woman aged 40 to 49 with acute COVID-19.

With regard to this clone: A junction boundary mismatches the germline segment, possibly from a read error. This chain connects TRBV30 to TRBJ1-3, with D unresolved. Germline V lookup: CDR1 GTSNPN, CDR2 SVGIG (reference sequence). The CDR3 is 13 residues long. CDR3 loop: CAWKRSSRNTIYF. DNA of the CDR3: TGTGCCTGGAAGCGGTCCTCTAGAAACACCATATATTTT.

The J gene is TRBJ2-5, the V gene TRBV19; 7 bases match TRBD2. The CDR3 extends over 15 amino acids. J was trimmed by 5 bases and V by 0 bases; bases with no gene match: 6. Germline CDR1 is LNHDA and CDR2 is SQIVND (reference sequence). The DNA for the CDR3 is TGTGCCAGTAGTATAGATGGGGGGAGGGTCGAGACCCAGTACTTC. Protein: CASSIDGGRVETQYF.

The rearrangement links TRBV7-6 to TRBJ2-5, with D tentatively TRBD1 (8 bases). V lost 3 bases, J lost 0 bases, and 17 bases lay in between. Germline-derived CDR1 and CDR2 are SGHVS and FNYEAQ. The CDR3 sequence is 17 residues long. The CDR3 here is CASSFSWTGRDQETQYF. The CDR3 nucleotides are TGTGCCAGCAGCTTCTCCTGGACAGGGAGGGACCAAGAGACCCAGTACTTC. Variable domain in full (rest from reference TRBV7-6 and TRBJ2-5): GAGVSQSPRYKVTKRGQDVALRCDPISGHVSLYWYRQALGQGPEFLTYFNYEAQQDKSGLPNDRFSAERPEGSISTLTIQRTEQRDSAMYRCASSFSWTGRDQETQYFGPGTRLLVL.

The chain links TRBV5-6 to TRBJ1-2; D remains unclear. CDR3 length: 12 amino acids. V dropped 3 bases and J dropped 8 bases, with 11 bases sitting between them. Germline-derived CDR1 and CDR2 are SGHDT and YYEEEE. CDR3 loop: CASSSQPGGYTF. CDR3 coding DNA: TGTGCCAGCAGCTCACAGCCTGGCGGCTACACCTTC.

The chain has TRBV24-1 and TRBJ1-5; TRBD1 might be the D (6 bases). CDR3 length: 14 amino acids. V lost 3 bases and J 5 bases, leaving 10 bases between the germline ends. The germline CDR1 and CDR2 sequences are KGHDR and SFDVKD. In DNA form, the CDR3 reads TGTGCCACCAGTGATGGGGGCAGGGATCAGCCCCAGCATTTT. Residues: CATSDGGRDQPQHF.

The chain joins TRBV6-6 to TRBJ2-1; 14 nucleotides line up with TRBD2. The CDR3 spans 15 residues. Trimming took 5 bases from V and 9 from J; bases not matched to a gene: 6. CDR1 and CDR2 (germline): MNHNY, SVGAGI (reference sequence). The CDR3 DNA is TGTGCCAGCAGTCCTAGGACTAGCGGGAGGAGTGAGCAGTTCTTC. Translating gives CASSPRTSGRSEQFF.

The chain joins TRBV30 to TRBJ1-2; 10 bases match TRBD1. The ends lost 1 base at V and 3 bases at J; junction bases unmatched: 5. The germline CDR1 and CDR2 sequences are GTSNPN and SVGIG (reference sequence). The CDR3 sequence is 15 residues long. The CDR3 coding sequence is TGTGCCTGGAGTGATGACAGGGGGCGCGACTATGGCTACACCTTC. Translation: CAWSDDRGRDYGYTF.

This chain uses TRBV7-9 with TRBJ2-2, with D possibly matching TRBD1 (6 bases). CDR3 length: 14 amino acids. V was shortened by 4 bases and J by 0 bases, with 6 bases between the two germline ends. Per the germline V gene, CDR1 is SEHNR and CDR2 is FQNEAQ (reference sequence). This CDR3 is CASSYRANTGELFF. DNA of the CDR3: TGTGCCAGCAGCTACAGGGCGAACACCGGGGAGCTGTTTTTT. Full variable domain (rest looked up from reference TRBV7-9 and TRBJ2-2): DTGVSQNPRHKITKRGQNVTFRCDPISEHNRLYWYRQTLGQGPEFLTYFQNEAQLEKSRLLSDRFSAERPKGSFSTLEIQRTEQGDSAMYLCASSYRANTGELFFGEGSRLTVL.

Only a few counts were recorded for this clone. The rearrangement links TRBV16 to TRBJ2-1, with 7 bases aligning to TRBD2. This CDR3 is 17 amino acids long. The V gene end was trimmed by 2 bases and the J gene end by 2 bases; junction bases not matched to a gene: 9. CDR1 is KGHSY and CDR2 is FQNENV in the germline V gene. The CDR3 sequence is CASSQRFGTNAYNEQFF. DNA of the CDR3: TGTGCCAGCAGCCAAAGATTTGGGACTAACGCCTACAATGAGCAGTTCTTC. Variable domain in full (rest from reference TRBV16 and TRBJ2-1): GEEVAQTPKHLVRGEGQKAKLYCAPIKGHSYVFWYQQVLKNEFKFLISFQNENVFDETGMPKERFSAKCLPNSPCSLEIQATKLEDSAVYFCASSQRFGTNAYNEQFFGPGTRLTVL.

In its sample, this clone was seen once. The CDR3 sequence: CATSRVTGLRRGYTF. In DNA form, the CDR3 reads TGTGCCACCAGCAGAGTGACGGGACTCCGTCGCGGCTACACCTTC. The chain uses TRBV15 and TRBJ1-2, with D maybe TRBD1 (5 bases). This CDR3 has 15 residues. V was trimmed by 1 base and J by 8 bases, leaving 17 bases between them. Looked up from germline, CDR1 is LNHNV and CDR2 is YYDKDF (reference sequence).